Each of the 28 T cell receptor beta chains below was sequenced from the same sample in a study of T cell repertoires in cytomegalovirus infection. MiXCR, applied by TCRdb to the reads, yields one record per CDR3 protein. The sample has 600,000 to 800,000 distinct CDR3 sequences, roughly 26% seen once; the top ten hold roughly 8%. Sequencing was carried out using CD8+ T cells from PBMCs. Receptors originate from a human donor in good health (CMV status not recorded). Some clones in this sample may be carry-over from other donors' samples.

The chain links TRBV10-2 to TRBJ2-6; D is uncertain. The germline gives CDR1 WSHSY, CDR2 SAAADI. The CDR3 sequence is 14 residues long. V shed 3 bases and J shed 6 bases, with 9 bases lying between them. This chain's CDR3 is CASSEVNPANVLTF. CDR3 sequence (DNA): TGCGCCAGCAGTGAAGTTAACCCGGCCAACGTCCTGACTTTC.

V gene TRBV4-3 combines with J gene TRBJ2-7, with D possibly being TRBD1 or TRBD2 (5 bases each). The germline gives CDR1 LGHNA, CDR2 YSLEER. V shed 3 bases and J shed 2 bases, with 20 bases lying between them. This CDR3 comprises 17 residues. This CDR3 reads CASSQTWTGTAPYEQYV. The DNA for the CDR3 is TGCGCCAGCAGCCAGACATGGACCGGGACCGCTCCCTACGAGCAGTACGTC.

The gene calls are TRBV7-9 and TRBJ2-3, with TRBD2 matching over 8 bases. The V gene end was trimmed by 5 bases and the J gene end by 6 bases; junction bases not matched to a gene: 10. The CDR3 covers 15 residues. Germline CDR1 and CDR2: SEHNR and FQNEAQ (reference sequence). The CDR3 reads CASSQAGGRMDTQYF. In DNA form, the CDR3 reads TGTGCCAGCAGCCAGGCGGGGGGCCGGATGGATACGCAGTATTTT.

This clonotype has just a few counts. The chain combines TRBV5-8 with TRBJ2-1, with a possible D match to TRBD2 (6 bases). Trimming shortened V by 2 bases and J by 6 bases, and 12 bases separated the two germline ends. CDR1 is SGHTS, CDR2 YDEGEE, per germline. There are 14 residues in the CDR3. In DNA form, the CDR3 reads TGTGCCAGCAGCTTCGGGGGACGGAGCAATGAGCAGTTCTTC. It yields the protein CASSFGGRSNEQFF.

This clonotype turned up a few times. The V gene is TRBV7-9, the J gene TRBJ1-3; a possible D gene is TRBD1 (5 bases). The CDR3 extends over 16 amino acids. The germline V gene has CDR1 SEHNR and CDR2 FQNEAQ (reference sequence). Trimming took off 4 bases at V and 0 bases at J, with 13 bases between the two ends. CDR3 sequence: CASSSRQTDSGNTIYF. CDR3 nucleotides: TGTGCCAGCAGCTCCCGACAGACAGACTCTGGAAACACCATATATTTT.

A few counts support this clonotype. The CDR3 coding sequence is TGTGCCAGCTCTGAAGGGCGGGGGGCCACTGAAGCTTTCTTT. Its translation is CASSEGRGATEAFF. The J gene is TRBJ1-1, the V gene TRBV18; D is possibly TRBD1 (6 bases). Germline loops: CDR1 KGHSH, CDR2 LQKENI. V dropped 6 bases and J dropped 4 bases, with 15 bases sitting between them. This CDR3 region has 14 residues.

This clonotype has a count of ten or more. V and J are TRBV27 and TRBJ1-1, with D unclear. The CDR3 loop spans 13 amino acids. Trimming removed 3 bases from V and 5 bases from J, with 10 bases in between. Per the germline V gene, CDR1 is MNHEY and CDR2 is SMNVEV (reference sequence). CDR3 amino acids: CASSFGWETEAFF. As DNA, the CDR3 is TGTGCCAGCAGTTTCGGCTGGGAGACTGAAGCTTTCTTT.

The CDR3 here is CASSWHNYNEQFF. The CDR3 nucleotides are TGTGCCAGCAGTTGGCACAACTACAATGAGCAGTTCTTC. The V gene is TRBV6-2 or TRBV6-3, the J gene TRBJ2-1; unclear D gene. Germline V gene sequence: CDR1 MNHEY, CDR2 SVGEGT. Trimming removed 4 bases at V and 3 bases at J, with 7 bases between. The CDR3 is made up of 13 amino acids.

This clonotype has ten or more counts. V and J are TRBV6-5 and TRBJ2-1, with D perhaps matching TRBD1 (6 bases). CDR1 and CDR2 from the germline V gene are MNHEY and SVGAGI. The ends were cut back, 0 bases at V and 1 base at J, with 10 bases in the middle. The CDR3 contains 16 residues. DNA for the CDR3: TGTGCCAGCAGTTACTCGGTACAGGGATCCTACAATGAGCAGTTCTTC. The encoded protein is CASSYSVQGSYNEQFF.

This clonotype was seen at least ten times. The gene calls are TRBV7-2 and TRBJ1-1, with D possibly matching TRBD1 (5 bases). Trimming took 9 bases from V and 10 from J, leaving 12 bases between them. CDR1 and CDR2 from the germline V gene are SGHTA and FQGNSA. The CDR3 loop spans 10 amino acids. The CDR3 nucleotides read TGTGCCAGGTCAGGGAGGGGAGCTTTCTTT. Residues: CARSGRGAFF.

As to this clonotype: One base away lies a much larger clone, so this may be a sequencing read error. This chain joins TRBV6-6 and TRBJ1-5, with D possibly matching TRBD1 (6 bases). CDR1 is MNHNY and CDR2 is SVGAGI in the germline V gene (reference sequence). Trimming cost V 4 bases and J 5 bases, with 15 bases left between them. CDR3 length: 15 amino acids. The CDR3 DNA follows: TGTGCCAGCAGTTGCATAGTACAGGGTCATCAGCCCCAGCATTTT. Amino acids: CASSCIVQGHQPQHF.

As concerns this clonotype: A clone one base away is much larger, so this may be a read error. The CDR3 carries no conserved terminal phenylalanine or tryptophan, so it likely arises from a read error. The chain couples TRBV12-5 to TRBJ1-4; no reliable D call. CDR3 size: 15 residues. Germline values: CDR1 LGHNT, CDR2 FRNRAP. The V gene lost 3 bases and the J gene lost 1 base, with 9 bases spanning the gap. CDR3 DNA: TGTGCTAGTGGTTTTTTCACTGGAACTAATGAAAAACTGTTTTGT. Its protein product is CASGFFTGTNEKLFC.

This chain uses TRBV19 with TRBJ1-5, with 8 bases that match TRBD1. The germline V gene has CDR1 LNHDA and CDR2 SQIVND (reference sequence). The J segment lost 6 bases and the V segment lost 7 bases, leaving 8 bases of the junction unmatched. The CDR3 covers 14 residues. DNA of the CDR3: TGTGCCAGTACCCCTCAACAGGGGGTTCAGCCCCAGCATTTT. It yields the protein CASTPQQGVQPQHF.

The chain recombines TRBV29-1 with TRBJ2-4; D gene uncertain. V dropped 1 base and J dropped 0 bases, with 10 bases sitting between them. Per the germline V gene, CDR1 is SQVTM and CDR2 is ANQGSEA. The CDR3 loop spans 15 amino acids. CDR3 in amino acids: CSVEGSSLAKNIQYF. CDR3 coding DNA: TGCAGCGTTGAAGGATCGAGTCTAGCCAAAAACATTCAGTACTTC.

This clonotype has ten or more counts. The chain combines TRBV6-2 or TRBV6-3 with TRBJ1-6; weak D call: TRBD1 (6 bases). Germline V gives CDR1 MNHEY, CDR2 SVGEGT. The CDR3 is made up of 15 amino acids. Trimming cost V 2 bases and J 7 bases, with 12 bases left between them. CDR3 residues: CASSYEGHWNSPLHF. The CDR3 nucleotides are TGTGCCAGCAGTTACGAGGGACACTGGAATTCACCCCTCCACTTT.

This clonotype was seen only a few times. This CDR3 is CASSPAGTAYEQYF. The CDR3 nucleotides read TGTGCCAGCAGTCCAGCGGGGACAGCCTACGAGCAGTACTTC. The gene calls are TRBV6-5 and TRBJ2-7; D may be TRBD1 or TRBD2 (7 bases each). Per the germline V gene, CDR1 is MNHEY and CDR2 is SVGAGI. This CDR3 is built from 14 residues. With 5 bases removed from V and 2 bases from J, the gap between germline ends came to 13 bases.

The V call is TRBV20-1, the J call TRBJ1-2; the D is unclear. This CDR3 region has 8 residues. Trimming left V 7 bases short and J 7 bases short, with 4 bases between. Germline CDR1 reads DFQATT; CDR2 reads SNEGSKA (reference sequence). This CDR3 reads CSGSGYTF. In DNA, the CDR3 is TGCAGTGGGTCTGGCTACACCTTC.

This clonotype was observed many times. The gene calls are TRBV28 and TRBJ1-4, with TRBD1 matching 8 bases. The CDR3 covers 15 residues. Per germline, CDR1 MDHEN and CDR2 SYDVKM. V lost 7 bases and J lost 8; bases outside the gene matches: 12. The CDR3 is CASTRGLLNGEKLFF. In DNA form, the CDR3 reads TGTGCCAGCACCAGGGGGCTTCTCAATGGGGAAAAACTGTTTTTT.

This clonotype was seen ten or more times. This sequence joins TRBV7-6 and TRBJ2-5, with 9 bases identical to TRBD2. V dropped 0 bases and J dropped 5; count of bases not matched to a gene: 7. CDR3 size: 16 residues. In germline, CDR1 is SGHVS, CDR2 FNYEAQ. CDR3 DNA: TGTGCCAGCAGCTTAGCGAGGGTAGCGGGGGATGAGACCCAGTACTTC. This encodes CASSLARVAGDETQYF.

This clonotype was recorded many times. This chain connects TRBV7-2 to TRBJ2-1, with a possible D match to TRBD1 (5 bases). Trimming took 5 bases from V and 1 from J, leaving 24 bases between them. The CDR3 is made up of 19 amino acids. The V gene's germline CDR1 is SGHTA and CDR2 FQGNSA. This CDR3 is CASSPGLDGRGGSYNEQFF. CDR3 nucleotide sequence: TGTGCCAGCAGCCCCGGGTTGGATGGTAGGGGTGGTTCCTACAATGAGCAGTTCTTC.

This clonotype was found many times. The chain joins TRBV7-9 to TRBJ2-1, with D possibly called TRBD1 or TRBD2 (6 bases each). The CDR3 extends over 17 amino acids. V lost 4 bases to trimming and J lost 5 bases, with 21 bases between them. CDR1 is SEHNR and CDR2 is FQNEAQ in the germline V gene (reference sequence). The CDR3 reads CASSSRVAEGGNNEQFF. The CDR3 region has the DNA TGTGCCAGCAGCTCTCGGGTAGCGGAGGGGGGCAACAATGAGCAGTTCTTC. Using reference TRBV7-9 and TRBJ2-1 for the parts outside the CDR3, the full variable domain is DTGVSQNPRHKITKRGQNVTFRCDPISEHNRLYWYRQTLGQGPEFLTYFQNEAQLEKSRLLSDRFSAERPKGSFSTLEIQRTEQGDSAMYLCASSSRVAEGGNNEQFFGPGTRLTVL.

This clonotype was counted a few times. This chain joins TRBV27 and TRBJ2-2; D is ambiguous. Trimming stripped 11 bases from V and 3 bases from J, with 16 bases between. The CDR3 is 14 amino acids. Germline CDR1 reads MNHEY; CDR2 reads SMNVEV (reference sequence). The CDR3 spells CASGYPLDTGELFF. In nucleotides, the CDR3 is TGTGCCTCCGGGTATCCCCTAGACACCGGGGAGCTGTTTTTT.

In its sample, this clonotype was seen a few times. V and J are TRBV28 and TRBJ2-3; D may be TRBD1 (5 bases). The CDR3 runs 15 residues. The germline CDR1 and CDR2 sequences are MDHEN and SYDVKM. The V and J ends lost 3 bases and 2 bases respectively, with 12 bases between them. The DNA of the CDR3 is TGTGCCAGCAGTTTTGAAGACAGCACCACAGATACGCAGTATTTT. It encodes CASSFEDSTTDTQYF.

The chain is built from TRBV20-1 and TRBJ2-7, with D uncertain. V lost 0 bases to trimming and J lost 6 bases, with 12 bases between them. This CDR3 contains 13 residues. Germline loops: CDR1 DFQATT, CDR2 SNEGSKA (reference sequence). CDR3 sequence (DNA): TGCAGTGCTAGAGATCGGCAGCAGTTCGAGCAGTACTTC. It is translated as CSARDRQQFEQYF.

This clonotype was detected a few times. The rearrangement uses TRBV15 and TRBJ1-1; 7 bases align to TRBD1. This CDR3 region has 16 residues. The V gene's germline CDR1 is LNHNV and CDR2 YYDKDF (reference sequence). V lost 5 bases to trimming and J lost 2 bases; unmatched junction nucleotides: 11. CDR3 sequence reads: CATSGGLQGPNTEAFF. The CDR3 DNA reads TGTGCCACCAGCGGAGGACTACAGGGGCCCAACACTGAAGCTTTCTTT.

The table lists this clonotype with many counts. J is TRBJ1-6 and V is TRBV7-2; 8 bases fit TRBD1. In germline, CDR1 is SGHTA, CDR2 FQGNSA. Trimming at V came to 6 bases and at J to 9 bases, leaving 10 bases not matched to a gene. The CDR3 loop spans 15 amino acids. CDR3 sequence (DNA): TGTGCCAGCAGTTTCCTCGCCAGGGGGCCTTCACCCCTCCACTTT. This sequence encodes CASSFLARGPSPLHF.

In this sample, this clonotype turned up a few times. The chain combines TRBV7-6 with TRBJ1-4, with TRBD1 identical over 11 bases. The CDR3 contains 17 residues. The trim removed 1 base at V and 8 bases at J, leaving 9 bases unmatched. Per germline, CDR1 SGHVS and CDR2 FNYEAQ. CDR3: CASSLDGQGAYSEKLFF. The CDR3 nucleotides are TGTGCCAGCAGCTTAGACGGACAGGGGGCTTATAGCGAAAAACTGTTTTTT.

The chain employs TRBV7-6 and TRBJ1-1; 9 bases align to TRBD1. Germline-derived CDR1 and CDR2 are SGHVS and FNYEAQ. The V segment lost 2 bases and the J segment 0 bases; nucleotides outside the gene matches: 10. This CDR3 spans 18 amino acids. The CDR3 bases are TGTGCCAGCAGCTTAACCTTGTGGGACAGGGAGATGAACACTGAAGCTTTCTTT. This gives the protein CASSLTLWDREMNTEAFF.